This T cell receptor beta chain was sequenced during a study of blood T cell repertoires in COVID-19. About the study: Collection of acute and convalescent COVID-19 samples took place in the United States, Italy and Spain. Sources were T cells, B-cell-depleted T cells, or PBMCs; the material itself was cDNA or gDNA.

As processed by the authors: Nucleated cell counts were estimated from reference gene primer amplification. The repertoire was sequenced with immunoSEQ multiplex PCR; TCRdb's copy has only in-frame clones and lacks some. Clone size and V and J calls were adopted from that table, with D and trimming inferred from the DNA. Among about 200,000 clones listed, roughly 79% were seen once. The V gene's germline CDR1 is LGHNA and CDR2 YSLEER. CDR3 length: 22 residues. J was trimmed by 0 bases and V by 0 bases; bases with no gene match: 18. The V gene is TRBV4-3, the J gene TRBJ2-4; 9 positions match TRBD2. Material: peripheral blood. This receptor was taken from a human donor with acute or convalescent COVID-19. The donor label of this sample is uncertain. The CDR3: CASSQDGVGASGAKGAKNIQYF. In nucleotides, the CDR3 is TGCGCCAGCAGCCAAGATGGAGTAGGGGCTAGCGGGGCCAAGGGAGCCAAAAACATTCAGTACTTC.